The sequence of this T cell receptor beta chain was determined in a study of PD-L1 blockade in urothelial cancer. About the research overall: The median T cell count in blood samples was over 140,000.

The time point denotes: peripheral blood 6 weeks after treatment start. Here immunoSEQ multiplex PCR was the method, and the copy in TCRdb shows in-frame clones only, minus some. Of around 80,000 clones in the sample, more than 85% were seen once. The CDR3 has 15 residues. V shed 2 bases, J shed 3 bases, and the junction held 3 bases outside the gene matches. CDR1 is MNHEY and CDR2 is SMNVEV in the germline V gene (reference sequence). J is TRBJ2-7 and V is TRBV27; TRBD1 agrees at 11 bases. This specimen was PBMCs, taken around atezolizumab (anti-PD-L1) treatment. The TCR sequence derives from a woman at least 80 years old with urothelial cancer. The CDR3 sequence is CASSLGTGGFYEQYF. CDR3 nucleotides: TGTGCCAGCAGTTTAGGGACAGGGGGATTCTACGAGCAGTACTTC.